Presented here are 25 T cell receptor beta chains from one specimen sequenced in a study of blood T cell repertoires in COVID-19. The assay was immunoSEQ multiplex PCR, and TCRdb's table has in-frame clones only and misses some. The sample lists roughly 250,000 clones; approximately 85% were seen once. The sequenced material came from peripheral blood. The receptors stem from a human donor with COVID-19, enrolled during active disease. The donor label of this sample is uncertain.

This clone is a singleton in its sample. The CDR3: CASSRSYNNEKLFF. CDR3 in DNA: TGTGCCAGCAGTAGATCATACAATAATGAAAAACTGTTTTTT. The chain employs TRBV27 and TRBJ1-4; no firm D call. The CDR3 is made up of 14 amino acids. Germline V CDR1 and CDR2: MNHEY, SMNVEV (reference sequence). Trimming took 5 bases from V and 4 from J, leaving 11 bases between them.

This clone was recorded only once. The V gene is TRBV5-1, the J gene TRBJ1-1; D gene uncertain. The CDR3 runs 15 residues. Germline V CDR1 and CDR2: SGHRS, YFSETQ. The germline V and J ends were trimmed by 0 bases and 4 bases, with 13 bases remaining between them. The CDR3 DNA follows: TGCGCCAGCAGCTTGGAACTGAGGTCTGGCACTGAAGCTTTCTTT. It translates to CASSLELRSGTEAFF.

The V and J genes are TRBV5-1 and TRBJ1-2; D call uncertain. Between the trimmed V and J ends, which lost 4 bases and 4 bases, there was a span of 14 bases. This CDR3 contains 14 residues. CDR1 is SGHRS and CDR2 is YFSETQ in the germline V gene. The CDR3 nucleotides read TGCGCCAGCAGCCCACCCGGGGAAGGCTATGGCTACACCTTC. Its protein product is CASSPPGEGYGYTF.

The CDR3 DNA reads TGTGCCAGCAGCGTTTCCCCGGGGGCTGGAAACACCATATATTTT. This encodes CASSVSPGAGNTIYF. This chain uses TRBV5-4 with TRBJ1-3, with a weak D call TRBD1 (5 bases). The germline gives CDR1 SGHNT, CDR2 YYREEE (reference sequence). Trimming left V 4 bases short and J 2 bases short, with 13 bases between. The CDR3 contains 15 residues.

This rearrangement joins TRBV9 to TRBJ1-5, with 7 bases that match TRBD1. Trimming at V came to 0 bases and at J to 6 bases, leaving 3 bases not matched to a gene. Per the germline V gene, CDR1 is SGDLS and CDR2 is YYNGEE. This CDR3 contains 14 residues. CDR3: CASSVGQGVQPQHF. The CDR3 region has the DNA TGTGCCAGCAGCGTAGGACAGGGAGTTCAGCCCCAGCATTTT.

The genes are TRBV18 and TRBJ1-3, with D possibly being TRBD1 (5 bases). The germline V gene has CDR1 KGHSH and CDR2 LQKENI. The CDR3 sequence is 16 residues long. Trimming shortened V by 7 bases and J by 1 base, and 17 bases separated the two germline ends. DNA of the CDR3: TGTGCCAGCTTCCTCGGCGGGGGTGGATCTGGAAACACCATATATTTT. It is translated as CASFLGGGGSGNTIYF.

The CDR3 loop is CASSDVAERDNEQFF. DNA for the CDR3: TGTGCCAGCAGCGACGTAGCTGAGCGGGACAATGAGCAGTTCTTC. The gene calls are TRBV2 and TRBJ2-1, with D possibly matching TRBD2 (6 bases). CDR3 size: 15 residues. Trimming cost V 6 bases and J 5 bases, with 17 bases left between them. Germline CDR1 and CDR2: SNHLY and FYNNEI.

The V and J genes are TRBV11-2 and TRBJ2-1; 12 bases map to TRBD2. The CDR3 loop spans 15 amino acids. V shed 6 bases and J 7 bases; nucleotides not matched to a gene: 7. CDR1 is SGHAT and CDR2 is FQNNGV in the germline V gene. The CDR3 DNA is TGTGCCAGCAGAGGGACTAGCGGGCGTTCGAATGAGCAGTTCTTC. Protein product: CASRGTSGRSNEQFF.

The chain has TRBV3-1 (or the pseudogene TRBV3-2) and TRBJ2-7, with 7 bases that match TRBD1. The CDR3 length is 13 residues. Germline V gene data show CDR1 as LGHDT and CDR2 as YNNKEL (reference sequence). Trimming took 8 bases from V and 0 from J; bases not matched to a gene: 4. CDR3: CASWGQNSYEQYF. The CDR3 bases are TGTGCCAGCTGGGGACAGAACTCCTACGAGCAGTACTTC.

The chain couples TRBV3-1 (or the pseudogene TRBV3-2) to TRBJ1-1; TRBD1 is a possible D gene (5 bases). V was cut by 1 base and J by 11 bases, with 11 bases left in between. The CDR3 sequence is 12 residues long. The germline V gene has CDR1 LGHDT and CDR2 YNNKEL (reference sequence). The CDR3 reads CASSQGRGRAFF. CDR3 sequence (DNA): TGTGCCAGCAGCCAAGGGCGGGGACGGGCTTTCTTT.

The chain carries TRBV19 and TRBJ1-6; no firm D call. The V end lost 2 bases, the J end lost 10 bases, and 15 bases lay between the germline ends. Germline V gene sequence: CDR1 LNHDA, CDR2 SQIVND (reference sequence). CDR3 size: 15 residues. The chain's CDR3 is CASSIRGGSWSPLHF. CDR3 DNA sequence: TGTGCCAGTAGTATACGAGGAGGATCTTGGTCACCCCTCCACTTT.

The genes are TRBV12-5 and TRBJ1-1; no definite D call. From germline, CDR1 is LGHNT and CDR2 FRNRAP. The ends were cut back, 6 bases at V and 1 base at J, with 6 bases in the middle. CDR3 length: 12 residues. The DNA of the CDR3 is TGTGCTAGTGGGGTCGGGAACACTGAAGCTTTCTTT. It yields the protein CASGVGNTEAFF.

The rearrangement joins TRBV6-5 to TRBJ2-1; TRBD2 agrees at 13 bases. This CDR3 is 16 amino acids long. J was trimmed by 9 bases and V by 0 bases; bases with no gene match: 5. CDR1 MNHEY and CDR2 SVGAGI come from the germline V gene. The CDR3 DNA is TGTGCCAGCAGTTACTCGGGGACTAGCGGGGTAGGTGAGCAGTTCTTC. Protein product: CASSYSGTSGVGEQFF.

On this clone: This same CDR3 is encoded by further DNA sequences in the sample. The chain links TRBV7-2 to TRBJ2-5; TRBD2 aligns across 11 bases. CDR1 is SGHTA, CDR2 FQGNSA, per germline. The V gene end was trimmed by 5 bases and the J gene end by 1 base; junction bases not matched to a gene: 3. The CDR3 consists of 15 residues. This CDR3 reads CASSRTSGLQETQYF. The DNA for the CDR3 is TGTGCCAGCAGCCGGACTAGCGGGCTCCAAGAGACCCAGTACTTC. Supplemented by reference TRBV7-2 and TRBJ2-5, the full variable domain reads GAGVSQSPSNKVTEKGKDVELRCDPISGHTALYWYRQSLGQGLEFLIYFQGNSAPDKSGLPSDRFSAERTGGSVSTLTIQRTQQEDSAVYLCASSRTSGLQETQYFGPGTRLLVL.

The chain couples TRBV30 to TRBJ1-1, with TRBD1 identical over 7 bases. Germline loops: CDR1 GTSNPN, CDR2 SVGIG (reference sequence). The ends lost 5 bases at V and 1 base at J; junction bases unmatched: 7. This CDR3 comprises 14 residues. The CDR3, as DNA: TGTGCCTGGTGCCACAGGGGAAGGAACACTGAAGCTTTCTTT. It codes for CAWCHRGRNTEAFF.

This clone has just one count. The chain employs TRBV3-1 (or the pseudogene TRBV3-2) and TRBJ1-1, with D perhaps matching TRBD1 (6 bases). CDR3 size: 16 residues. Germline loops: CDR1 LGHDT, CDR2 YNNKEL (reference sequence). V was shortened by 4 bases and J by 3 bases, with 18 bases between the two germline ends. CDR3: CASSPQGSASYTEAFF. The CDR3 DNA reads as TGTGCCAGCAGCCCCCAGGGGTCGGCCTCGTACACTGAAGCTTTCTTT.

DNA of the CDR3: TGTGCCAGCAGTTTGGGGGGGCATTATGGCTACACCTTC. It encodes CASSLGGHYGYTF. This chain connects TRBV28 to TRBJ1-2; TRBD1 might be the D (6 bases). The CDR3 has 13 residues. Germline loops: CDR1 MDHEN, CDR2 SYDVKM. Trimming shortened V by 3 bases and J by 5 bases, and 10 bases separated the two germline ends.

This chain joins TRBV28 and TRBJ1-4; no definite D call. CDR3 length equals 14 residues. V dropped 2 bases and J dropped 2 bases, with 6 bases sitting between them. The germline V gene encodes CDR1 MDHEN and CDR2 SYDVKM. CDR3 residues: CASSLLQTNEKLFF. The CDR3 bases are TGTGCCAGCAGTTTACTACAGACTAATGAAAAACTGTTTTTT.

This clone has just a few counts. The V gene is TRBV5-4, the J gene TRBJ2-7; possible D gene TRBD1, 6 bases. The CDR3 has 17 residues. Germline V lookup: CDR1 SGHNT, CDR2 YYREEE (reference sequence). V was trimmed by 4 bases and J by 3 bases, leaving 23 bases between them. DNA of the CDR3: TGTGCCAGCAGCCTTAGTGCAGGGGCGGGCCGCCTCTACGAGCAGTACTTC. Translation: CASSLSAGAGRLYEQYF. The variable domain in full, completed from reference TRBV5-4 and TRBJ2-7, reads ETGVTQSPTHLIKTRGQQVTLRCSSQSGHNTVSWYQQALGQGPQFIFQYYREEENGRGNFPPRFSGLQFPNYSSELNVNALELDDSALYLCASSLSAGAGRLYEQYFGPGTRLTVT.

J is TRBJ1-3 and V is TRBV28; D might be TRBD1 (5 bases). This CDR3 is built from 15 residues. The germline CDR1 and CDR2 sequences are MDHEN and SYDVKM. V shed 8 bases and J shed 0 bases, with 14 bases lying between them. CDR3 coding DNA: TGTGCCAGCGGCGCACAGGAAAACTCTGGAAACACCATATATTTT. Its translation is CASGAQENSGNTIYF.

This chain joins TRBV5-1 and TRBJ2-7; 11 bases are a match to TRBD1. With 4 bases clipped from V and 0 bases from J, the junction kept 6 bases outside the gene matches. The CDR3 spans 16 residues. CDR1 is SGHRS, CDR2 YFSETQ, per germline. DNA of the CDR3: TGCGCCAGCAGCAAGACGGACAGGGGGCTCTCCTACGAGCAGTACTTC. Translation: CASSKTDRGLSYEQYF. Looking up the rest from reference TRBV5-1 and TRBJ2-7 gives the full variable domain: KAGVTQTPRYLIKTRGQQVTLSCSPISGHRSVSWYQQTPGQGLQFLFEYFSETQRNKGNFPGRFSGRQFSNSRSEMNVSTLELGDSALYLCASSKTDRGLSYEQYFGPGTRLTVT.

The V gene is TRBV7-9, the J gene TRBJ1-2; 7 bases map to TRBD1. There are 12 residues in the CDR3. From germline, CDR1 is SEHNR and CDR2 FQNEAQ (reference sequence). Trimming at V came to 2 bases and at J to 11 bases, leaving 5 bases not matched to a gene. The CDR3 sequence is CASSLYRQGYTF. The CDR3 nucleotides read TGTGCCAGCAGCTTATATCGACAGGGATACACCTTC.

The chain links TRBV29-1 to TRBJ2-1; 10 bases match TRBD2. V shed 3 bases, J shed 9 bases, and the junction held 20 bases outside the gene matches. Germline V gene data show CDR1 as SQVTM and CDR2 as ANQGSEA. CDR3 length equals 18 residues. DNA of the CDR3: TGCAGCGTTGAGACCCCCCGTTATAGCGGGAGGTTCCAAACTGAGCAGTTCTTC. It encodes CSVETPRYSGRFQTEQFF.

J is TRBJ1-1 and V is TRBV19; D not certain. The CDR3 sequence is 14 residues long. CDR1 and CDR2 (germline): LNHDA, SQIVND (reference sequence). With 4 bases removed from V and 0 bases from J, the gap between germline ends came to 9 bases. The CDR3 bases are TGTGCCAGTAGTAAAGTCGAGATGAACACTGAAGCTTTCTTT. The encoded protein is CASSKVEMNTEAFF.

This rearrangement joins TRBV10-3 to TRBJ2-5, with D perhaps TRBD2 (5 bases). Germline V lookup: CDR1 ENHRY, CDR2 SYGVKD. The V gene lost 3 bases and the J gene lost 2 bases, with 13 bases spanning the gap. The CDR3 covers 15 residues. In DNA, the CDR3 is TGTGCCATCAGTGAAGGTCGGGGAAGGCAAGAGACCCAGTACTTC. Its translation: CAISEGRGRQETQYF.